The 27 T cell receptor beta chains in this list originate from one sample, sequenced in a study of blood T cell repertoires in COVID-19 (dated by TCRdb to about 2020). Library prep was done by the immunoSEQ multiplex PCR assay. Held by TCRdb, this immuneACCESS table contains in-frame sequences only and omits some clones. Under half of the omission traces to an unresolved V gene where checked; the cause of the rest is unknown. Within this sample are tens of thousands of clones, with over 75% of them counted one time only. Of the sample, more than 2.5% falls within the top ten clones. Sequencing was performed on peripheral blood. The receptors were sampled from a middle-aged man with acute or convalescent COVID-19.

The chain joins TRBV19 to TRBJ1-5, with D perhaps TRBD1 (5 bases). CDR1 and CDR2 (germline): LNHDA, SQIVND (reference sequence). Trimming pared 10 bases from V and 7 bases from J, leaving 20 bases between. The CDR3 is made up of 14 amino acids. This chain's CDR3 is CATNGAGVRQPQHF. Here the CDR3 DNA reads TGTGCCACCAACGGTGCGGGGGTCCGGCAGCCCCAGCATTTT.

CDR3 region: CASSPPGRRYNEQFF. CDR3 sequence (DNA): TGTGCCAGCAGCCCGCCCGGCAGGAGGTACAATGAGCAGTTCTTC. This chain links TRBV11-2 with TRBJ2-1, with D perhaps matching TRBD2 (5 bases). The CDR3 sequence is 15 residues long. From germline, CDR1 is SGHAT and CDR2 FQNNGV. V lost 5 bases and J 4 bases, leaving 15 bases between the germline ends.

This rearrangement joins TRBV3-1 (or the pseudogene TRBV3-2) to TRBJ2-4, with D perhaps matching TRBD1 (5 bases). CDR1 is LGHDT, CDR2 YNNKEL, per germline (reference sequence). The CDR3 runs 14 residues. V was cut by 1 base and J by 9 bases, with 13 bases left in between. CDR3 protein: CASSQGPGLSIQYF. DNA of the CDR3: TGTGCCAGCAGCCAAGGCCCAGGGTTAAGCATTCAGTACTTC.

The chain recombines TRBV19 with TRBJ2-5; 11 positions match TRBD2. J lost 5 bases, V lost 6 bases, and 2 bases had no gene match. This CDR3 comprises 13 residues. Germline assignment: CDR1 LNHDA and CDR2 SQIVND (reference sequence). The CDR3 reads CASRTSGSETQYF. CDR3 DNA: TGTGCCAGTAGAACTAGCGGGAGTGAGACCCAGTACTTC.

The genes are TRBV7-9 and TRBJ2-1; D not resolved. In germline, CDR1 is SEHNR, CDR2 FQNEAQ (reference sequence). The V and J ends lost 1 base and 1 base respectively, with 8 bases between them. The CDR3 spans 15 residues. CDR3 sequence (DNA): TGTGCCAGCAGCTTAGGGGCGAAGTCCTACAATGAGCAGTTCTTC. Its protein product is CASSLGAKSYNEQFF.

The DNA of the CDR3 is TGTGCCAGCAGCAATACTGTAACCTATGGCTACACCTTC. It encodes CASSNTVTYGYTF. The chain links TRBV5-6 to TRBJ1-2, with unresolved D. Deletions cut 4 bases from V and 4 bases from J, with 11 bases between. The CDR3 totals 13 residues. Germline loops: CDR1 SGHDT, CDR2 YYEEEE.

This sequence joins TRBV11-3 and TRBJ2-7; 9 bases align to TRBD1. The CDR3 contains 16 residues. From germline, CDR1 is SGHNT and CDR2 YENEEA. Germline trimming cut 5 bases from V and 0 bases from J; bases unmatched to any gene: 8. CDR3 coding DNA: TGTGCCAGCAGCGGAGAAGGACAGGGGCCCTCCTACGAGCAGTACGTC. Translating gives CASSGEGQGPSYEQYV.

The chain carries TRBV3-1 (or the pseudogene TRBV3-2) and TRBJ2-7; 8 bases align to TRBD2. The CDR3 extends over 14 amino acids. The germline V gene has CDR1 LGHDT and CDR2 YNNKEL (reference sequence). The junction had 1 base not matched to a gene; V was cut back by 3 bases and J by 0 bases. CDR3 nucleotide sequence: TGTGCCAGCAGCCAGGGGACTAGCTCCTACGAGCAGTACTTC. Its protein is CASSQGTSSYEQYF.

As concerns this clone: An end of the junction does not agree with germline; a read error may underlie this. The V gene is TRBV14, the J gene TRBJ2-1; TRBD1 aligns across 9 bases. The CDR3 is 13 residues long. Looked up from germline, CDR1 is SGHDN and CDR2 is FVKESK. CDR3 residues: CASSGQGYSEQFF. The CDR3 coding sequence is TGTGCCAGCAGCGGACAGGGGTACAGTGAGCAGTTCTTC. Variable domain in full (rest from reference TRBV14 and TRBJ2-1): EAGVTQFPSHSVIEKGQTVTLRCDPISGHDNLYWYRRVMGKEIKFLLHFVKESKQDESGMPNNRFLAERTGGTYSTLKVQPAELEDSGVYFCASSGQGYSEQFFGPGTRLTVL.

Concerning this clone: At one end, the junction sequence differs from germline, possibly due to a read error. V gene TRBV19 combines with J gene TRBJ1-4; TRBD1 matches at 7 bases. There are 15 residues in the CDR3. Per the germline V gene, CDR1 is LNHDA and CDR2 is SQIVND (reference sequence). CDR3 amino acids: CASSQTGVTTEKLFF. The CDR3 bases are TGTGCCAGTAGTCAAACAGGGGTGACTACTGAAAAACTGTTTTTT.

The chain couples TRBV28 to TRBJ2-7; 7 bases agree with TRBD1. The J segment lost 1 base and the V segment lost 2 bases, leaving 2 bases of the junction unmatched. Germline CDR1 and CDR2: MDHEN and SYDVKM. This CDR3 has 14 residues. CDR3 region: CASSLGDSSYEQYF. The CDR3 DNA sequence: TGTGCCAGCAGTTTAGGGGACAGTTCCTACGAGCAGTACTTC.

This clone appeared a few times. The chain links TRBV7-9 to TRBJ1-2, with TRBD1 matching 12 bases. This CDR3 region has 15 residues. With V trimmed by 1 base and J by 7 bases, 4 bases remained unmatched. Germline V gene data show CDR1 as SEHNR and CDR2 as FQNEAQ (reference sequence). The CDR3 here is CASSLGGTGGFGYTF. CDR3 sequence (DNA): TGTGCCAGCAGCTTAGGAGGGACAGGGGGCTTTGGCTACACCTTC. Looking up the rest from reference TRBV7-9 and TRBJ1-2 gives the full variable domain: DTGVSQNPRHKITKRGQNVTFRCDPISEHNRLYWYRQTLGQGPEFLTYFQNEAQLEKSRLLSDRFSAERPKGSFSTLEIQRTEQGDSAMYLCASSLGGTGGFGYTFGSGTRLTVV.

The rearrangement links TRBV28 to TRBJ2-7; TRBD1 matches 8 bases. The length of the CDR3 is 16 residues. V gave up 4 bases and J gave up 3 bases; unmatched junction bases: 11. CDR1 is MDHEN, CDR2 SYDVKM, per germline. In nucleotides, the CDR3 is TGTGCCAGCAGTTCCATCGGACGGGACAGGTTCTACGAGCAGTACTTC. Translation: CASSSIGRDRFYEQYF.

The DNA for the CDR3 is TGTGCCAGCAGCTTAGCCATAGCGGGGAGGGGTGAGCAGTTCTTC. Protein: CASSLAIAGRGEQFF. The chain couples TRBV7-6 to TRBJ2-1; 8 bases are a match to TRBD2. The CDR3 extends over 15 amino acids. With 0 bases clipped from V and 9 bases from J, the junction kept 7 bases outside the gene matches. The germline CDR1 and CDR2 sequences are SGHVS and FNYEAQ.

This clone appeared a few times. V and J are TRBV2 and TRBJ1-5; D call uncertain. V was cut by 7 bases and J by 5 bases, with 12 bases left in between. Germline values: CDR1 SNHLY, CDR2 FYNNEI. The CDR3 has 13 amino acids. This chain's CDR3 is CASMHGEHQPQHF. The DNA of the CDR3 is TGTGCCAGCATGCATGGGGAGCATCAGCCCCAGCATTTT.

The chain is built from TRBV24-1 and TRBJ2-1; 8 positions match TRBD2. V dropped 2 bases and J dropped 1; count of bases not matched to a gene: 6. Germline lookup yields CDR1 KGHDR and CDR2 SFDVKD. The CDR3 has 17 amino acids. CDR3 amino acids: CATSDSAGGRSYNEQFF. CDR3 nucleotide sequence: TGTGCCACCAGTGATTCCGCGGGGGGACGTTCCTACAATGAGCAGTTCTTC.

The rearrangement uses TRBV15 and TRBJ2-2, with 8 bases fitting TRBD1. CDR1 LNHNV and CDR2 YYDKDF come from the germline V gene (reference sequence). V lost 0 bases and J lost 7; bases outside the gene matches: 7. The CDR3 length is 16 residues. CDR3 nucleotide sequence: TGTGCCACCAGCAGAGATCTGGACAGGGTTAACGGGGAGCTGTTTTTT. Protein sequence: CATSRDLDRVNGELFF.

CDR3 loop: CASSLSFSDTSYGYTF. The CDR3 coding sequence is TGTGCCAGCAGCTTAAGTTTCTCGGACACCAGCTATGGCTACACCTTC. This chain connects TRBV5-5 to TRBJ1-2, with D perhaps TRBD1 (5 bases). The CDR3 is made up of 16 amino acids. From germline, CDR1 is SGHKS and CDR2 YYEKEE (reference sequence). The V gene lost 2 bases and the J gene lost 4 bases, with 18 bases spanning the gap.

The genes are TRBV6-5 and TRBJ2-2, with a tentative D call TRBD2 (6 bases). The germline V and J ends were trimmed by 8 bases and 6 bases, with 19 bases remaining between them. CDR1 is MNHEY and CDR2 is SVGAGI in the germline V gene. This CDR3 contains 15 residues. The CDR3 sequence: CASALLASLAGELFF. CDR3 in DNA: TGTGCCAGCGCCCTACTAGCTTCTTTGGCCGGGGAGCTGTTTTTT.

This clone was recorded only once. This rearrangement joins TRBV5-8 to TRBJ1-2; TRBD1 matches 11 bases. V was pared by 0 bases and J by 10 bases, with 5 bases of the junction left unmatched. The germline V gene has CDR1 SGHTS and CDR2 YDEGEE. The CDR3 runs 14 residues. The CDR3 sequence is CASSLEGTGGVYTF. Written as DNA, the CDR3 is TGTGCCAGCAGCTTGGAGGGGACAGGGGGAGTCTACACCTTC.

The chain is built from TRBV11-3 and TRBJ1-1, with D possibly TRBD1 on 5 matching bases. Germline V CDR1 and CDR2: SGHNT, YENEEA. The CDR3 has 14 amino acids. Trimming pared 4 bases from V and 7 bases from J, leaving 16 bases between. In DNA form, the CDR3 reads TGTGCCAGCAGCTCCGACAGCGCCAGACTTGAAGCTTTCTTT. It translates to CASSSDSARLEAFF. Full variable domain (outside the CDR3, taken from reference TRBV11-3 and TRBJ1-1): EAGVVQSPRYKIIEKKQPVAFWCNPISGHNTLYWYLQNLGQGPELLIRYENEEAVDDSQLPKDRFSAERLKGVDSTLKIQPAELGDSAVYLCASSSDSARLEAFFGQGTRLTVV.

This clone was observed once. The rearrangement joins TRBV14 to TRBJ1-1, with 7 bases identical to TRBD1. Trimming took 4 bases from V and 5 from J; bases not matched to a gene: 10. There are 15 residues in the CDR3. CDR1 SGHDN and CDR2 FVKESK come from the germline V gene. CDR3 loop: CASSLTTGVGTEAFF. For the CDR3, the DNA is TGTGCCAGCAGCCTTACAACAGGGGTTGGGACTGAAGCTTTCTTT.

The V gene is TRBV7-9, the J gene TRBJ1-1; TRBD1 aligns across 7 bases. V trimming: 6 bases; J trimming: 8 bases; junction bases outside the gene matches: 3. This CDR3 has 11 residues. Looked up from germline, CDR1 is SEHNR and CDR2 is FQNEAQ (reference sequence). CDR3 DNA: TGTGCCAGCAGTACGGACAGGGAAGCTTTCTTT. It specifies CASSTDREAFF.

This chain links TRBV7-2 with TRBJ2-3; 14 bases agree with TRBD2. Germline CDR1 is SGHTA and CDR2 is FQGNSA. Trimming cost V 4 bases and J 2 bases; bases outside gene matches: 2. CDR3 length: 16 amino acids. The CDR3 DNA reads as TGTGCCAGCAGCTGGGGACTAGCGGGGGCCACAGATACGCAGTATTTT. It yields the protein CASSWGLAGATDTQYF.

The chain links TRBV3-1 (or the pseudogene TRBV3-2) to TRBJ1-2; 8 nucleotides line up with TRBD1. The CDR3 has 15 amino acids. V shed 0 bases, J shed 6 bases, and the junction held 6 bases outside the gene matches. The germline CDR1 and CDR2 sequences are LGHDT and YNNKEL (reference sequence). The CDR3: CASSQDEDRDHGYTF. The CDR3 DNA is TGTGCCAGCAGCCAAGATGAGGACAGGGACCATGGCTACACCTTC.

The chain combines TRBV5-6 with TRBJ2-5; possible D gene TRBD1, 6 bases. This CDR3 is built from 15 residues. CDR1 and CDR2 (germline): SGHDT, YYEEEE. Between the trimmed V and J ends, which lost 4 bases and 4 bases, there was a span of 17 bases. CDR3 sequence reads: CASSETGKSSETQYF. CDR3 in DNA: TGTGCCAGCAGCGAAACAGGGAAGTCCTCAGAGACCCAGTACTTC.

This clone was seen more than once but under ten times. The chain carries TRBV28 and TRBJ2-2; possible D gene TRBD2, 6 bases. There are 14 residues in the CDR3. The germline V and J ends were trimmed by 5 bases and 7 bases, with 14 bases remaining between them. CDR1 is MDHEN, CDR2 SYDVKM, per germline. This CDR3 is CASSIMLGGGELFF. As DNA, the CDR3 is TGTGCCAGCAGTATCATGCTCGGGGGCGGGGAGCTGTTTTTT.